These T cell receptor beta chains were read from a single sample in a study of blood T cell repertoires in COVID-19. Sequencing used immunoSEQ multiplex PCR; TCRdb keeps in-frame clones, though not all of them. Of tens of thousands of clones in the sample, around four fifths are singletons; the top ten hold around 6.1%. The sequenced material came from peripheral blood. The receptors come from a woman over 75 with acute or convalescent COVID-19. Both conserved end residues are part of each CDR3. D genes are given only for firm matches. Only part of the rows carry a size: once, few, many, or a class if the clone is expanded.

v_call	j_call	d_call	clone_size	cdr3_aa	cdr3_nt
TRBV5-6	TRBJ1-6	NA	once	CASSFGLNSPLHF	TGTGCCAGCAGCTTTGGACTGAATTCACCCCTCCACTTT
TRBV5-1	TRBJ1-1	NA	NA	CASMLRGGTEAFF	TGCGCCAGCATGTTGCGGGGCGGGACTGAAGCTTTCTTT
TRBV4-2	TRBJ1-1	NA	NA	CASSQVGTNTEAFF	TGTGCCAGCAGCCAAGTTGGCACGAACACTGAAGCTTTCTTT
TRBV18	TRBJ2-7	TRBD1	NA	CASSPGQEKHEQYF	TGTGCCAGCTCCCCGGGACAGGAGAAACACGAGCAGTACTTC
TRBV2	TRBJ1-1	TRBD1	NA	CASSGQGRSAEAFF	TGTGCCAGCAGCGGACAGGGGAGGTCGGCTGAAGCTTTCTTT
TRBV7-9	TRBJ1-2	NA	NA	CASTEANYGYTF	TGTGCCAGCACAGAGGCGAACTATGGCTACACCTTC
TRBV5-5	TRBJ2-7	TRBD2	NA	CASSLAGGSYEQYF	TGTGCCAGCAGCTTGGCGGGGGGATCCTACGAGCAGTACTTC
TRBV15	TRBJ1-4	NA	few	CATSTDGVGEKLFF	TGTGCCACCAGCACAGACGGGGTAGGGGAAAAACTGTTTTTT
TRBV11-3	TRBJ1-1	TRBD1	NA	CASSSRGDTEAFF	TGTGCCAGCAGCTCCAGGGGGGACACTGAAGCTTTCTTT
TRBV6-5	TRBJ1-2	NA	NA	CASSYGQNYGYTF	TGTGCCAGCAGTTACGGGCAGAACTATGGCTACACCTTC
TRBV7-9	TRBJ1-6	NA	NA	CASSPIQTSPLHF	TGTGCCAGCAGCCCGATACAGACCTCACCCCTCCACTTT